Here is one TCR beta chain with its context. No antigen is known for it. Different DNA sequences within this sample yield the same CDR3. The germline V and J ends were trimmed by 3 bases and 2 bases, with 5 bases remaining between them. The CDR3 length is 12 residues. Profiling relied on immunoSEQ multiplex PCR, and the TCRdb table lists in-frame clones only, not all of them. This sample has over 150,000 clones, with around 88% found just once. The data belong to a study of T cell responses to AZD1222 COVID-19 vaccine. Study-wide results and limits: Seropositive AZD1222 recipients at baseline numbered only five or six. The donor group comprised mostly white British people and more females; the analysis possibly underestimated clonal diversity. The study sampled repertoires only after the peak T cell response. In the spike-specific TCR repertoire, nearly half reportedly target unmutated variant regions.

This sequence was found in an adult in good health. The chain carries TRBV12-3 or TRBV12-4 and TRBJ2-7; D ambiguous. Sample: peripheral blood, taken on day 0 of AZD1222 vaccination. The CDR3 here is CASSLNAYEQYF. For the CDR3, the DNA is TGTGCCAGCAGTTTGAATGCCTACGAGCAGTACTTC.